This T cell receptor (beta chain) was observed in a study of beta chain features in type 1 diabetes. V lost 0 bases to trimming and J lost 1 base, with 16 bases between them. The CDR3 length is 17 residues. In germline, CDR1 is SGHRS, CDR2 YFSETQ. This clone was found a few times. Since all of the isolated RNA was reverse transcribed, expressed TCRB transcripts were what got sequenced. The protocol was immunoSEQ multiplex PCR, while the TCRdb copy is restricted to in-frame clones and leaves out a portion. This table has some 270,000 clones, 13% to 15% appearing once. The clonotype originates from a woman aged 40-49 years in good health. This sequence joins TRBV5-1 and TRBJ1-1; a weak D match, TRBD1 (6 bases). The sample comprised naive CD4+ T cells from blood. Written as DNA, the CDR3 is TGCGCCAGCAGCTTGGCTCCGCAGGGGAGGGGGAACACTGAAGCTTTCTTT. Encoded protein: CASSLAPQGRGNTEAFF.